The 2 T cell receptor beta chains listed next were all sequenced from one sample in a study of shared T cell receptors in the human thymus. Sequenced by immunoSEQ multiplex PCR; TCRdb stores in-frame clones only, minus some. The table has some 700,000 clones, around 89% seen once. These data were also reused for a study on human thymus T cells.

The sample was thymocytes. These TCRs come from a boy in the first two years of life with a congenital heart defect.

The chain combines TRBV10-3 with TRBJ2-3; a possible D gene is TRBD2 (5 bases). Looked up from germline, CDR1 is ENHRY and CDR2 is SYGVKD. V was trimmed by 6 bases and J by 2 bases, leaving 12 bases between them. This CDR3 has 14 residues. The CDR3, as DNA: TGTGCCATCAGGGACCGGGAACACACAGATACGCAGTATTTT. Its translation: CAIRDREHTDTQYF.

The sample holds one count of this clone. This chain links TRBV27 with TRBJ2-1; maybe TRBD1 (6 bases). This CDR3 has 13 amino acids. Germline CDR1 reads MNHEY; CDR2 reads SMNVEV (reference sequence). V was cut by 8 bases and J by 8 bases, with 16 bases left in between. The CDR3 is CASRDNNADEQFF. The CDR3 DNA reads TGTGCCAGCCGGGACAATAATGCCGATGAGCAGTTCTTC.